This paragraph reports one TCR beta chain. Its target is unknown. This entry belongs to a study of cytomegalovirus exposure and HLA in healthy donors. A multiplex PCR was run with 60 Vbeta primers and 13 Jbeta primers. Using immunoSEQ multiplex PCR, the repertoire was profiled, and TCRdb retains in-frame clones only, with some absent. The sample data list some 50,000 clones. J gave up 4 bases and V 5 bases, and 11 bases lay outside the gene matches. The germline V gene has CDR1 KGHSH and CDR2 LQKENI. The CDR3 length is 15 residues. Study results and limitations: Analyzed later, association rates of TCRs varied across HLA loci, with DRB1 most and HLA-C fewest. The authors assumed roughly uniform sequencing depth across donors for presence/absence analyses. An analysis was carried out at a later point. It showed that HLA-associated TCR beta chains were more clonally expanded than equally common non-associated chains. Cytomegalovirus-associated TCR beta chains were listed, numbering 150 to 200.

Sequencing was carried out using PBMCs. This chain joins TRBV18 and TRBJ2-7, with TRBD2 matching 7 bases. This clonotype was sampled from a woman in her thirties or forties in good health and CMV-seronegative. The CDR3 region has the DNA TGTGCCAGCTCAAGCCCCGGGAGGCGGGGTTACGAGCAGTACTTC. It encodes CASSSPGRRGYEQYF.